A selection of T cell receptor beta chains follows, all from one sample in a study of T-cell reconstitution after alpha-beta-depleted transplantation in children. TCRdb itself ran the PCR reads through MiXCR, one entry per CDR3 protein. This table holds 80,000 to 95,000 distinct CDR3 sequences, roughly 8% found once. The material was PBMCs from the stem cell graft donor, obtained from the stem cell graft. All receptors come from a human donor who donated a stem cell graft to a child with congenital amegakaryocytic thrombocytopenia. CDR3s include the opening cysteine and the closing phenylalanine or tryptophan. A D gene is named only where the DNA matches it firmly. Rows may omit the clone size; those that give it use once, few, many or a size class.

j_gene | d_gene | v_gene | abundance | CDR3nt | CDR3aa
TRBJ2-5 | - | TRBV7-8 | many | TGTGCCAGCAGCCCCCCGCCGGGAACTATCCAAGAGACCCAGTACTTC | CASSPPPGTIQETQYF
TRBJ1-2 | - | TRBV27 | many | TGTGCCAGCAGTTTCGGTGAAGGGCGCTATGGCTACACCTTC | CASSFGEGRYGYTF
TRBJ1-2 | - | TRBV28 | many | TGTGCCAGCAGTTTATCGGTTGCAGACTATGGCTACACCTTC | CASSLSVADYGYTF
TRBJ2-3 | - | TRBV6-5 | many | TGTGCCAGCCGGGCCTCGGGTACAGATACGCAGTATTTT | CASRASGTDTQYF
TRBJ2-7 | - | TRBV5-1 | many | TGCGCCAGCAGCTTGGTGGACAGAACCTACGAGCAGTACTTC | CASSLVDRTYEQYF
TRBJ2-7 | TRBD1 | TRBV7-9 | many | TGTGCCAGCAGCTCGACAGGGGACGAGCAGTACTTC | CASSSTGDEQYF
TRBJ1-2 | TRBD1 | TRBV6-1 | many | TGTGCCAGCAGACCCGGGACAGGCGCCGGCTACACCTTC | CASRPGTGAGYTF
TRBJ2-2 | - | TRBV5-1 | many | TGCGCCAGCAGCTTGCACACAAACACCGGGGAGCTGTTTTTT | CASSLHTNTGELFF
TRBJ2-1 | TRBD1 | TRBV3-1 | many | TGTGCCAGCAGCCAAGGAGGGACAGGGGGTTGGGATGAGCAGTTCTTC | CASSQGGTGGWDEQFF
TRBJ2-7 | - | TRBV20-1 | many | TGCAGTGCTAGAGTACCAGGGGCCGAGCAGTACTTC | CSARVPGAEQYF
TRBJ1-1 | - | TRBV3-1 | - | TGTGCCAGCAGCCAAGGTGGAGGGCAGAACACTGAAGCTTTCTTT | CASSQGGGQNTEAFF
TRBJ2-1 | - | TRBV20-1 | many | TGCAGTGCTAGAGCATCCCCAGGACACAATGAGCAGTTCTTC | CSARASPGHNEQFF
TRBJ2-7 | - | TRBV3-1 | many | TGTGCCAGCAGCCAAGTCCACGAGCAGTACTTC | CASSQVHEQYF
TRBJ1-6 | - | TRBV19 | many | TGTGCCAGTAGTTGGAGGGCGGGTGGATCACCCCTCCACTTT | CASSWRAGGSPLHF
TRBJ2-7 | TRBD1 | TRBV9 | many | TGTGCCAGCAGCGTAGCTGGGACAGGGCGATACGAGCAGTACTTC | CASSVAGTGRYEQYF
TRBJ1-4 | - | TRBV12-3/TRBV12-4 | many | TGTGCCAGCAGTTTAGGGACGACCAATGAAAAACTGTTTTTT | CASSLGTTNEKLFF
TRBJ2-1 | - | TRBV10-3 | medium-sized | TGTGCCATCAGTGAGCAGGGATCCTACAATGAGCAGTTCTTC | CAISEQGSYNEQFF
TRBJ1-5 | TRBD1 | TRBV27 | many | TGTGCCAGCAGAACTACAGGGGGCGTGAATCAGCCCCAGCATTTT | CASRTTGGVNQPQHF
TRBJ2-3 | - | TRBV5-1 | many | TGCGCCAGCAGCTTGCTACAGCTCACGGATACGCAGTATTTT | CASSLLQLTDTQYF
TRBJ2-4 | - | TRBV20-1 | many | TGCAGTGCTAGAGATGAGGGAGGAAACATTCAGTACTTC | CSARDEGGNIQYF
TRBJ2-1 | - | TRBV7-2 | many | TGTGCCAGCAGCTTTGGGACACTCTACAATGAGCAGTTCTTC | CASSFGTLYNEQFF
TRBJ2-3 | - | TRBV20-1 | few | TGCAGTGCTAGAGTGGGGGTTGCAGATACGCAGTATTTT | CSARVGVADTQYF